A selection of T cell receptor beta chains follows, all from one sample in a study of blood T cell repertoires in COVID-19. Here immunoSEQ multiplex PCR was the method, and the copy in TCRdb shows in-frame clones only, minus some. The sample holds 200,000 to 250,000 clones, almost 90% seen once. What was sequenced was peripheral blood. The origin of the receptors is a woman in her sixties or seventies with acute or convalescent COVID-19. CDR3s include the opening cysteine and the closing phenylalanine or tryptophan. Fields, in order: J gene, V gene, clone size, D gene, CDR3 DNA, CDR3 protein. The D gene is left open where the match is weak. Only some rows state a clone size, as once, few, many or a class for expanded clones.

>TRBJ1-1|TRBV19|-|-
TGTGCCAGCAACGGAGAAGTGAACACTGAAGCTTTCTTT
CASNGEVNTEAFF
>TRBJ2-1|TRBV6-5|-|TRBD1
TGTGCCAGCAGAGGACAGGGGATCCTCTACAATGAGCAGTTCTTC
CASRGQGILYNEQFF
>TRBJ1-5|TRBV19|-|-
TGTGCCAGTAGTATGGCCCGGGGGAGGGGGCCCCAGCATTTT
CASSMARGRGPQHF
>TRBJ1-2|TRBV28|-|TRBD1
TGTGCCAGCAGTTTGAGGGGACAGTTCCTCTATGGCTACACCTTC
CASSLRGQFLYGYTF
>TRBJ1-5|TRBV30|-|-
TGTGCCTGGGACGGGGGTTACAATCAGCCCCAGCATTTT
CAWDGGYNQPQHF
>TRBJ1-5|TRBV5-8|-|-
TGTGCCAGCAGACCACCCCGGGTCCTTGGACAGCCCCAGCATTTT
CASRPPRVLGQPQHF
>TRBJ1-2|TRBV5-4|-|TRBD1
TGTGCCAGCAGCCGACAGGGGGCTATCGACTATGGCTACACCTTC
CASSRQGAIDYGYTF
>TRBJ2-5|TRBV10-3|-|-
TGTGCCATCAGAGGAGATTCAGAGACCCAGTACTTC
CAIRGDSETQYF
>TRBJ2-1|TRBV16|few|TRBD2
TGTGCCAGCAGCAATGAAGGGACTAGCGGGAGGAATGAGCAGTTCTTC
CASSNEGTSGRNEQFF
>TRBJ1-1|TRBV28|few|TRBD1
TGTGCCAGCAGAGGGACAGGAGGCCGGGGCACTGAAGCTTTCTTT
CASRGTGGRGTEAFF
>TRBJ2-5|TRBV14|-|-
TGTGCCAGCAGCCAAGCCCGAGAGACCCAGTACTTC
CASSQARETQYF
>TRBJ2-2|TRBV7-3|few|TRBD2
TGTGCCAGCAGCCTTAGCGGGGGGGTCCCCGGGGAGCTGTTTTTT
CASSLSGGVPGELFF
>TRBJ1-5|TRBV4-3|-|-
TGCGCCAGCAGCCAAAATCACAGGGAAGGTCAGCCCCAGCATTTT
CASSQNHREGQPQHF
>TRBJ1-3|TRBV18|-|TRBD1
TGTGCCAGCTCACCGTTGGAAGGGGGCCGGGATTTT
CASSPLEGGRDF
>TRBJ2-6|TRBV19|-|TRBD1
TGTGCCAGTAGTATGGGGCAGGGGGCAGCTGGGGCCAACGTCCTGACTTTC
CASSMGQGAAGANVLTF
>TRBJ1-3|TRBV6-5|once|-
TGTGCCAGCAGTTATAGCGGGGGGCCCGGAAACACCATATATTTT
CASSYSGGPGNTIYF
>TRBJ2-7|TRBV5-4|-|TRBD1
TGTGCCAGCTCCCCGGACAGGGGCATTGGCGAGCAGTACTTC
CASSPDRGIGEQYF
>TRBJ2-1|TRBV9|-|TRBD2
TGTGCCAGCAGCGTAACTAGCGGAATTAGTTACAATGAGCAGTTCTTC
CASSVTSGISYNEQFF
>TRBJ2-1|TRBV3-1/TRBV3-2|-|-
TGTGCCAGCAGCCAAGATCTGGCCAGGGGGGTTTACAATGAGCAGTTCTTC
CASSQDLARGVYNEQFF
>TRBJ1-2|TRBV6-5|-|-
TGTGCCAGCAGGCACCTGAGAACCGGGTATGGCTACACCTTC
CASRHLRTGYGYTF
>TRBJ2-7|TRBV14|-|TRBD1
TGTGCCAGCAGCCACGGGACAGGGGTCTACGAGCAGTACTTC
CASSHGTGVYEQYF
>TRBJ2-2|TRBV2|-|-
TGTGCCAGCAGTGCGAACTTCGGCACCGGGGAGCTGTTTTTT
CASSANFGTGELFF
>TRBJ2-7|TRBV2|once|TRBD1
TGTGCCAGCAGTGAAGCGCTAGGACAGGGAGCCTACGAGCAGTACTTC
CASSEALGQGAYEQYF
>TRBJ1-2|TRBV9|-|-
TGTGCCAGCAGCGTAGGAGCGGGGTACTATGGCTACACCTTC
CASSVGAGYYGYTF
>TRBJ1-2|TRBV4-1|-|-
TGCGCCAGCAGCCAAGATGAGGCAGGGTTCTATGGCTACACCTTC
CASSQDEAGFYGYTF
>TRBJ2-3|TRBV5-1|-|-
TGCGCCAGCAGCTTGGGTCTAGCGAAAGATACGCAGTATTTT
CASSLGLAKDTQYF
>TRBJ1-2|TRBV21-1|-|-
TGTGCCAGCAGCAAAGGTCAACGGGGGGAAGGCTACACCTTC
CASSKGQRGEGYTF
>TRBJ2-3|TRBV6-2/TRBV6-3|-|-
TGTGCCAGCAGTTACTTTTTGGCGGCAGATACGCAGTATTTT
CASSYFLAADTQYF
>TRBJ1-2|TRBV3-1/TRBV3-2|few|-
TGTGCCAGCAGCGCCACAGGGTATGGCTACACCTTC
CASSATGYGYTF
>TRBJ2-7|TRBV28|-|TRBD1
TGTGCCAGCAGTGTGACAGGGAGCTCCTACGAGCAGTACTTC
CASSVTGSSYEQYF
>TRBJ2-3|TRBV7-3|-|TRBD1
TGTGCCAGCACCCAGAGGCAGGGGGAAGATACGCAGTATTTT
CASTQRQGEDTQYF
>TRBJ1-6|TRBV6-5|-|-
TGTGCCAGCAGTTACTCCGGGACTCTAGGGTCACCCCTCCACTTT
CASSYSGTLGSPLHF
>TRBJ2-1|TRBV5-4|once|TRBD2
TGTGCCAGCAGCTTGGGGAATCTAGCGGAGTGGAATGAGCAGTTCTTC
CASSLGNLAEWNEQFF
>TRBJ1-2|TRBV16|-|TRBD1
TGTGCCAGCAGCCAGGACAGGGTCTATGGCTACACCTTC
CASSQDRVYGYTF
>TRBJ2-3|TRBV19|-|-
TGTGCCAGTAGTATGGGCCCCTCTAGCACAGATACGCAGTATTTT
CASSMGPSSTDTQYF
>TRBJ2-1|TRBV9|-|TRBD2
TGTGCCAGCAGCGTAAGGGGAGGAAGCGGGAGCTCCTACAATGAGCAGTTCTTC
CASSVRGGSGSSYNEQFF
>TRBJ1-1|TRBV3-1/TRBV3-2|-|TRBD1
TGTGCCAGCAGCACCGGGACAGAGAACACTGAAGCTTTCTTT
CASSTGTENTEAFF